This is a list of T cell receptor beta chains from one sample in a study of blood T cell repertoires in COVID-19. Repertoires were generated with immunoSEQ multiplex PCR, while TCRdb's copy carries only in-frame clones and drops some. The repertoire holds some 250,000 clones, with around 80% as singletons. Material for sequencing was peripheral blood. The receptors originated from a man older than 75 with acute or convalescent COVID-19. The CDR3 runs from the conserved cysteine through the conserved F or W. A D gene is named only where the DNA matches it firmly. The size field is filled for only some rows; it gives once, few, many or a size class.

CDR3 DNA,CDR3 protein,V gene,D gene,J gene,clone size
TGTGCCAGCACGGTTGTATCTAGCGGGGAAGAGACCCAGTACTTC,CASTVVSSGEETQYF,TRBV2,TRBD2,TRBJ2-5,.
TGTGCCAGTAGCTCAGGACAGTTTAATGAAAAACTGTTTTTT,CASSSGQFNEKLFF,TRBV19,.,TRBJ1-4,.
TGTGCCAGCTCAGAACAGGGGCCGCCCTACGAGCAGTACTTC,CASSEQGPPYEQYF,TRBV18,TRBD1,TRBJ2-7,few
TGTGCCAGCAGCCAGGGGGCAGGGAGGGCTGGAAACACCATATATTTT,CASSQGAGRAGNTIYF,TRBV4-2,.,TRBJ1-3,.
TGCGCCAGCAGCCTAGCCAGGGCTTCTAATGAAAAACTGTTTTTT,CASSLARASNEKLFF,TRBV4-1,.,TRBJ1-4,.
TGCGCCAGCAGCCTGGACATGGGACTAGCGGGAGAGGAGACCCAGTACTTC,CASSLDMGLAGEETQYF,TRBV5-1,TRBD2,TRBJ2-5,.
TGTGCCAGCAGCGCAGGACTAGCGGGAGCGGCCGGGGAGCTGTTTTTT,CASSAGLAGAAGELFF,TRBV7-6,TRBD2,TRBJ2-2,once
TGTGCCAGCAGTTACTCGAGACAGAATAGCAATCAGCCCCAGCATTTT,CASSYSRQNSNQPQHF,TRBV6-5,.,TRBJ1-5,.
TGTGCCAGTAACACACGACCACAGGGGACCTACAATGAGCAGTTCTTC,CASNTRPQGTYNEQFF,TRBV19,TRBD1,TRBJ2-1,.
TGTGCCAGCAGTCCGGGACTAGCGGCGTGGGACCAAGAGACCCAGTACTTC,CASSPGLAAWDQETQYF,TRBV2,TRBD2,TRBJ2-5,.
TGTGCCAGCAGTGAACGGCTAGCGGGAGGGTCCTACGAGCAGTACTTC,CASSERLAGGSYEQYF,TRBV6-1,TRBD2,TRBJ2-7,.
TGTGCCAGCTCACCCGGAACTAGCGGCAAAAACATTCAGTACTTC,CASSPGTSGKNIQYF,TRBV18,TRBD2,TRBJ2-4,.
TGTGCCAGCTCACCAGGTGGCAATAGCAATCAGCCCCAGCATTTT,CASSPGGNSNQPQHF,TRBV18,.,TRBJ1-5,.
TGTGCCAGCAGTTTATCTCGGGACAGCTATGGCTACACCTTC,CASSLSRDSYGYTF,TRBV28,TRBD1,TRBJ1-2,.
TGTGCCAGCAGCAGGGACAGGGCGAAGACCCAGTACTTC,CASSRDRAKTQYF,TRBV28,TRBD1,TRBJ2-5,.
TGTGCCAGCAGTCCGAGGACAGGGTTGAGCACCGGGGAGCTGTTTTTT,CASSPRTGLSTGELFF,TRBV27,TRBD1,TRBJ2-2,.
TGTGCCAGCAGCTTGGAACTAGCTTCGAGGGAGCTGTTTTTT,CASSLELASRELFF,TRBV5-5,.,TRBJ2-2,.
TGTGCCAGCAGCCAAGATAGTCCCGCGTACGAGCAGTACTTC,CASSQDSPAYEQYF,TRBV3-1/TRBV3-2,.,TRBJ2-7,.
TGTGCCAGCAGTGACAGACTCCAAGAGACCCAGTACTTC,CASSDRLQETQYF,TRBV2,.,TRBJ2-5,.
TGCGCCAGCTTCCCGGGACAGGGTTCTGACGAGGAGCTGTTTTTT,CASFPGQGSDEELFF,TRBV5-1,TRBD1,TRBJ2-2,once
TGTGCCAGCAGCCTGACAGGGGTGGGCAACATTCAGTACTTC,CASSLTGVGNIQYF,TRBV3-1/TRBV3-2,TRBD1,TRBJ2-4,few
TGTGCCAGCGGCCACTACATCGGAGACGGGGAGCTGTTTTTT,CASGHYIGDGELFF,TRBV7-3,.,TRBJ2-2,.
TGCGCCAGCAGCTTGGCTAGGACAGCTTACTACAATGAGCAGTTCTTC,CASSLARTAYYNEQFF,TRBV5-1,.,TRBJ2-1,few
TGTGCCACCCAGGAAGGGGGGGTAGATACGCAGTATTTT,CATQEGGVDTQYF,TRBV10-3,.,TRBJ2-3,.
TGTGCCAGCTGGGAGGGCCTCAGGGACACCGGGGAGCTGTTTTTT,CASWEGLRDTGELFF,TRBV28,TRBD2,TRBJ2-2,once
TGTGCCAGCAGTCCCGGGACAGAGAATATTCAGTACTTC,CASSPGTENIQYF,TRBV6-5,TRBD1,TRBJ2-4,.
TGCGCCAGCAGCCACAGAACACAGGGAAGGGCGAACACCGGGGAGCTGTTTTTT,CASSHRTQGRANTGELFF,TRBV4-1,.,TRBJ2-2,.
TGTGCCAGCAGTGAGTGGACAGCCCAAGAGACCCAGTACTTC,CASSEWTAQETQYF,TRBV2,.,TRBJ2-5,.
TGTGCCATCAGTGAGGGGGAGTCTAGCACAGATACGCAGTATTTT,CAISEGESSTDTQYF,TRBV10-3,.,TRBJ2-3,.
TGTGCCAGTAGTTCGACAGCTCTAGCCAAAAACATTCAGTACTTC,CASSSTALAKNIQYF,TRBV19,.,TRBJ2-4,.
TGTGCCAGCAGCCAAGATCGGGTTCAGCCCCAGCATTTT,CASSQDRVQPQHF,TRBV3-1/TRBV3-2,.,TRBJ1-5,.
TGCGCCAGCCGCCAGATGGACAGGCCCATTGAAGCTTTCTTT,CASRQMDRPIEAFF,TRBV5-1,TRBD1,TRBJ1-1,.
TGTGCCAGTAGTGCAACAGGGCAGAACACTGAAGCTTTCTTT,CASSATGQNTEAFF,TRBV19,.,TRBJ1-1,.
TGTGCCAGCAGCTTGGTTGGAGGGAGGAATCAGCCCCAGCATTTT,CASSLVGGRNQPQHF,TRBV5-8,.,TRBJ1-5,.
TGTGCCATCACAAATGGCAGCGCCTACGAGCAGTACTTC,CAITNGSAYEQYF,TRBV10-3,.,TRBJ2-7,.
TGTGCCAGTAGTACCCCTGGACAGGGGATCTACGAGCAGTACTTC,CASSTPGQGIYEQYF,TRBV19,TRBD1,TRBJ2-7,.
TGTGCCAGCAGCTTGTGGACAGTCGATAATTCACCCCTCCACTTT,CASSLWTVDNSPLHF,TRBV5-6,.,TRBJ1-6,.